This T cell receptor beta chain emerged from a study of spatial heterogeneity in lung cancer. Time point indicated: sample taken at primary tumor resection. TCRs were sequenced from unsorted whole RNA of tumor, nontumor lung or PBMC. Donors were roughly 72 untreated early-stage non-small cell lung cancer patients. The study, taken as a whole, reports: Compared with follow-up, resection was when ubiquitous expanded tumor TCRs appeared in blood more.

A distinct unique molecular identifier was carried by each TCR cDNA molecule. TCRdb reprocessed the 5' RACE reads via MiXCR and lists one record per CDR3 protein. The sample consists of 45,000 or so distinct CDR3 sequences, around 7.6% of them appearing once. A note on this clonotype: Its matching antigen is unknown.

The starting material was PBMCs, obtained at surgery. The sequence came from a female donor with early-stage non-small cell lung cancer.

CDR3 bases: TGTGCCAGCCGGGGAGACGGGTCCCAGAATGGCTACACCTTC. Translation: CASRGDGSQNGYTF. The genes are TRBV6-2 or TRBV6-3 and TRBJ1-2; D is ambiguous. V was shortened by 8 bases and J by 6 bases, with 19 bases between the two germline ends. The germline V gene has CDR1 MNHEY and CDR2 SVGEGT. The CDR3 totals 14 residues.